This is a list of T cell receptor beta chains from one sample in a study of shared clonotypes between healthy human individuals. Some clones are missing from TCRdb's copy, which holds only in-frame ones; the method was immunoSEQ multiplex PCR. The repertoire includes around 180,000 clones, approximately 92% of them detected once, and around 0.067% sits in the top ten. Sequenced material: naive CD4+ T cells sorted from blood. The receptor source for this set is a young woman in good health. The CDR3 runs from the conserved cysteine through the conserved F or W. D genes are given only for firm matches. The size of a clone is reported for some rows only, either as once, few or many, or as a class for expanded clones.

-,-,TRBV18,TRBJ2-7,TGTGCCAGCTCACCACAAAACTGGTTCGAGCAGTACTTC,CASSPQNWFEQYF
-,-,TRBV18,TRBJ1-5,TGTGCCAGCTCACCACGGGGGACTCCGGAGCCCCAGCATTTT,CASSPRGTPEPQHF
-,-,TRBV28,TRBJ1-2,TGTGCCAGCAGTTTGGGGCGGAACTACACCTTC,CASSLGRNYTF
-,TRBD1,TRBV6-5,TRBJ1-2,TGTGCCAGCAGTAACACGGGACAGTTCTATGGCTACACCTTC,CASSNTGQFYGYTF
-,-,TRBV7-2,TRBJ1-2,TGTGCCAGCAGCTTACCGGGGAGAATATATGGCTACACCTTC,CASSLPGRIYGYTF
-,-,TRBV7-9,TRBJ2-3,TGTGCCAGCAGCTTAGCCGATACGCAGTATTTT,CASSLADTQYF
-,-,TRBV7-9,TRBJ2-5,TGTGCCAGCAGCGCGAAGCAAGAGACCCAGTACTTC,CASSAKQETQYF
-,-,TRBV5-1,TRBJ2-3,TGCGCCAGCAGCACGGGATGGTCGAGCACAGATACGCAGTATTTT,CASSTGWSSTDTQYF
-,TRBD1,TRBV2,TRBJ2-4,TGTGCTAGTGACAGGGGTACGGCCAAAAACATTCAGTACTTC,CASDRGTAKNIQYF
-,-,TRBV7-9,TRBJ2-7,TGTGCCAGCAGCTTAGAAGAAGAGCAGTACTTC,CASSLEEEQYF
-,TRBD1,TRBV10-3,TRBJ2-7,TGTGCCATCAGGGCACAGGGGACCTCCTACGAGCAGTACTTC,CAIRAQGTSYEQYF
-,-,TRBV19,TRBJ1-4,TGTGCCAGTAGTATTTACAGGGCTAATGAAAAACTGTTTTTT,CASSIYRANEKLFF
-,TRBD2,TRBV9,TRBJ2-5,TGTGCCAGCAGCGCAAATAAGGGGACTAGCGGAAAAGAGACCCAGTACTTC,CASSANKGTSGKETQYF
few,TRBD1,TRBV30,TRBJ2-7,TGTGCCTGGAGTGGACAGGGACCCTACGAGCAGTACTTC,CAWSGQGPYEQYF
-,-,TRBV5-1,TRBJ2-7,TGCGCCAGCAGCTTAGGAACGGCGACCTACGAGCAGTACTTC,CASSLGTATYEQYF
once,TRBD2,TRBV7-2,TRBJ2-7,TGTGCCAGCAGCTTAGCCCGACTAGCGGGAGTCGAGCAGTACTTC,CASSLARLAGVEQYF